This is a list of T cell receptor beta chains from one sample in a study of post-analysis software for immune sequencing data. Each CDR3 protein is one row after TCRdb ran MiXCR on the PCR reads. Of almost 700,000 distinct CDR3 sequences listed, 59% are singletons. Material: blood. Source of these receptors: a girl between 2 and 10 years old with multiple sclerosis. The CDR3 runs from the conserved cysteine through the conserved F or W. Fields, in order: CDR3 length, J gene, clone size, D gene, V gene, CDR3 protein, CDR3 DNA. The D gene is left open where the match is weak. Only some rows state a clone size, as once, few, many or a class for expanded clones.

len: 17; j_gene: TRBJ2-3; abundance: NA; d_gene: NA; v_gene: TRBV11-2; CDR3aa: CASSLIGAGTSTDTQYF; CDR3nt: TGTGCCAGCAGCTTAATTGGGGCCGGAACTAGCACAGATACGCAGTATTTT
len: 16; j_gene: TRBJ2-1; abundance: few; d_gene: TRBD1; v_gene: TRBV29-1; CDR3aa: CSVEGETAGGYNEQFF; CDR3nt: TGCAGCGTTGAAGGGGAGACAGCAGGGGGATACAATGAGCAGTTCTTC
len: 13; j_gene: TRBJ2-1; abundance: NA; d_gene: NA; v_gene: TRBV7-9; CDR3aa: CASSLAPHNEQFF; CDR3nt: TGTGCCAGCAGCTTAGCCCCCCACAATGAGCAGTTCTTC
len: 14; j_gene: TRBJ2-1; abundance: NA; d_gene: TRBD1; v_gene: TRBV20-1; CDR3aa: CSASQGDYYNEQFF; CDR3nt: TGCAGTGCCTCCCAGGGGGATTACTACAATGAGCAGTTCTTC
len: 14; j_gene: TRBJ2-1; abundance: NA; d_gene: TRBD2; v_gene: TRBV4-3; CDR3aa: CASSTGGGKGEQFF; CDR3nt: TGCGCCAGCAGCACCGGGGGGGGCAAGGGCGAGCAGTTCTTC
len: 13; j_gene: TRBJ1-2; abundance: few; d_gene: NA; v_gene: TRBV12-3/TRBV12-4; CDR3aa: CASSSITSHGYTF; CDR3nt: TGTGCCAGCAGTTCTATAACGTCCCATGGCTACACCTTC
len: 16; j_gene: TRBJ1-6; abundance: NA; d_gene: TRBD1; v_gene: TRBV7-2; CDR3aa: CASSLAAGTEYSPLHF; CDR3nt: TGTGCCAGCAGCTTAGCAGCCGGGACAGAGTATTCACCCCTCCACTTT
len: 15; j_gene: TRBJ2-4; abundance: NA; d_gene: NA; v_gene: TRBV6-6; CDR3aa: CASREIGTYKNIQYF; CDR3nt: TGTGCCAGCAGGGAAATAGGGACTTACAAAAACATTCAGTACTTC
len: 17; j_gene: TRBJ1-5; abundance: NA; d_gene: NA; v_gene: TRBV7-8; CDR3aa: CASSSKRTVYSNQPQHF; CDR3nt: TGTGCCAGCAGCTCCAAACGGACCGTTTATAGCAATCAGCCCCAGCATTTT
len: 13; j_gene: TRBJ2-1; abundance: NA; d_gene: NA; v_gene: TRBV2; CDR3aa: CASSGETRDEQFF; CDR3nt: TGTGCCAGCAGTGGAGAGACTAGAGATGAGCAGTTCTTC
len: 13; j_gene: TRBJ2-3; abundance: few; d_gene: NA; v_gene: TRBV29-1; CDR3aa: CSGGQRSTDTQYF; CDR3nt: TGCAGCGGAGGACAGCGAAGCACAGATACGCAGTATTTT
len: 16; j_gene: TRBJ2-7; abundance: NA; d_gene: TRBD2; v_gene: TRBV5-1; CDR3aa: CASSFGTSGTYYEQYF; CDR3nt: TGCGCCAGCAGCTTCGGGACTAGCGGGACCTACTACGAGCAGTACTTC
len: 15; j_gene: TRBJ2-1; abundance: NA; d_gene: NA; v_gene: TRBV30; CDR3aa: CAWRRGTASYNEQFF; CDR3nt: TGTGCCTGGAGGCGCGGGACAGCCTCCTACAATGAGCAGTTCTTC
len: 13; j_gene: TRBJ2-7; abundance: NA; d_gene: TRBD2; v_gene: TRBV20-1; CDR3aa: CSATYSGAYEQYF; CDR3nt: TGCAGTGCAACCTACAGCGGGGCCTACGAGCAGTACTTC
len: 13; j_gene: TRBJ2-7; abundance: NA; d_gene: NA; v_gene: TRBV29-1; CDR3aa: CSVVRDTDYEQYF; CDR3nt: TGCAGCGTTGTTCGGGACACGGATTACGAGCAGTACTTC
len: 13; j_gene: TRBJ2-7; abundance: NA; d_gene: TRBD1; v_gene: TRBV2; CDR3aa: CASSVDRAREQYF; CDR3nt: TGTGCCAGCAGTGTGGACAGGGCGAGGGAGCAGTACTTC
len: 17; j_gene: TRBJ2-7; abundance: NA; d_gene: TRBD2; v_gene: TRBV3-1; CDR3aa: CASSHGTSGPILYEQYF; CDR3nt: TGTGCCAGCAGCCATGGGACTAGCGGGCCTATTCTGTACGAGCAGTACTTC
len: 17; j_gene: TRBJ2-2; abundance: NA; d_gene: TRBD1; v_gene: TRBV3-1; CDR3aa: CASSLRTGRGGTGELFF; CDR3nt: TGTGCCAGCAGCCTCCGGACAGGGCGGGGTGGCACCGGGGAGCTGTTTTTT
len: 16; j_gene: TRBJ2-2; abundance: NA; d_gene: TRBD1; v_gene: TRBV13; CDR3aa: CASTSFGQANTGELFF; CDR3nt: TGTGCCAGCACCTCTTTTGGACAGGCGAACACCGGGGAGCTGTTTTTT
len: 17; j_gene: TRBJ2-1; abundance: NA; d_gene: NA; v_gene: TRBV20-1; CDR3aa: CSARVGLTTSAYNEQFF; CDR3nt: TGCAGTGCTAGAGTGGGATTGACTACCTCTGCCTACAATGAGCAGTTCTTC
len: 14; j_gene: TRBJ2-3; abundance: few; d_gene: TRBD1; v_gene: TRBV27; CDR3aa: CASTYRGRSDTQYF; CDR3nt: TGTGCCAGCACATACAGGGGGCGTTCGGATACGCAGTATTTT
len: 15; j_gene: TRBJ2-3; abundance: few; d_gene: TRBD1; v_gene: TRBV4-3; CDR3aa: CASSQWDSSTDTQYF; CDR3nt: TGCGCCAGCAGCCAATGGGACAGCAGCACAGATACGCAGTATTTT
len: 15; j_gene: TRBJ2-1; abundance: NA; d_gene: NA; v_gene: TRBV24-1; CDR3aa: CATSDSGMGHNEQFF; CDR3nt: TGTGCCACCAGTGATTCAGGGATGGGGCACAATGAGCAGTTCTTC
len: 17; j_gene: TRBJ2-1; abundance: NA; d_gene: TRBD2; v_gene: TRBV7-8; CDR3aa: CASSFENWTSGYNEQFF; CDR3nt: TGTGCCAGCAGCTTCGAAAACTGGACTAGCGGCTACAATGAGCAGTTCTTC
len: 15; j_gene: TRBJ2-7; abundance: few; d_gene: NA; v_gene: TRBV10-3; CDR3aa: CAISESAGDPLEQYF; CDR3nt: TGTGCCATCAGTGAGTCGGCAGGGGACCCTCTCGAGCAGTACTTC
len: 14; j_gene: TRBJ1-5; abundance: NA; d_gene: NA; v_gene: TRBV29-1; CDR3aa: CSVRTQGINQPQHF; CDR3nt: TGCAGCGTCCGGACACAGGGAATCAATCAGCCCCAGCATTTT
len: 14; j_gene: TRBJ2-7; abundance: NA; d_gene: NA; v_gene: TRBV12-3/TRBV12-4; CDR3aa: CASSLGRVTYEQYF; CDR3nt: TGTGCCAGCAGTTTAGGGCGGGTGACCTACGAGCAGTACTTC
len: 15; j_gene: TRBJ1-1; abundance: NA; d_gene: NA; v_gene: TRBV5-5; CDR3aa: CASSQGTGPFTEAFF; CDR3nt: TGTGCCAGCAGCCAGGGGACCGGGCCCTTCACTGAAGCTTTCTTT
len: 13; j_gene: TRBJ2-5; abundance: NA; d_gene: NA; v_gene: TRBV5-1; CDR3aa: CASGGTFQETQYF; CDR3nt: TGCGCCAGCGGGGGGACTTTTCAGGAGACCCAGTACTTC
len: 15; j_gene: TRBJ1-2; abundance: NA; d_gene: NA; v_gene: TRBV29-1; CDR3aa: CSVFGRRGGTYGYTF; CDR3nt: TGCAGCGTCTTCGGGAGAAGGGGGGGAACCTATGGCTACACCTTC
len: 14; j_gene: TRBJ2-3; abundance: NA; d_gene: TRBD2; v_gene: TRBV20-1; CDR3aa: CSASSTSGPDTQYF; CDR3nt: TGCAGTGCTAGTTCAACTAGCGGGCCAGATACGCAGTATTTT
len: 15; j_gene: TRBJ2-7; abundance: few; d_gene: NA; v_gene: TRBV10-3; CDR3aa: CAISDPGVGSYEQYF; CDR3nt: TGTGCCATCAGTGACCCCGGGGTCGGGTCCTACGAGCAGTACTTC